These 27 T cell receptor beta chains originate from one sample sequenced in a study of early T cells in non-severe SARS-CoV-2 infection. TCRdb passed the 5' RACE reads through MiXCR, listing each CDR3 protein once. The profile shows fewer than 60,000 distinct CDR3 sequences, roughly 12% of them singletons. Sequencing was performed on whole blood. Receptors originate from an adult who was a healthcare worker with PCR-confirmed SARS-CoV-2 infection or an uninfected control (not recorded which).

V gene TRBV3-1 combines with J gene TRBJ1-3; D not certain. This CDR3 region has 14 residues. Germline values: CDR1 LGHDT, CDR2 YNNKEL (reference sequence). Trimming took off 4 bases at V and 4 bases at J, with 11 bases between the two ends. CDR3 region: CASSRLVGGNTIYF. The CDR3 DNA reads as TGTGCCAGCAGCCGACTGGTGGGCGGAAACACCATATATTTT.

This clonotype was observed a few times. The CDR3 loop is CASTTSRVSGANVLTF. In DNA, the CDR3 is TGCGCCAGCACCACTAGCCGGGTATCTGGGGCCAACGTCCTGACTTTC. J is TRBJ2-6 and V is TRBV4-1; a weak D match, TRBD2 (6 bases). Germline values: CDR1 MGHRA, CDR2 YSYEKL. The CDR3 runs 16 residues. With 7 bases removed from V and 1 base from J, the gap between germline ends came to 14 bases.

The chain couples TRBV7-9 to TRBJ1-2; D is undetermined. Germline V gene data show CDR1 as SEHNR and CDR2 as FQNEAQ (reference sequence). This CDR3 region has 15 residues. Trimming stripped 2 bases from V and 6 bases from J, with 16 bases between. CDR3 sequence reads: CASSLLLEFRNGYTF. Written as DNA, the CDR3 is TGTGCCAGCAGCTTATTACTGGAATTCCGGAATGGCTACACCTTC.

The genes are TRBV2 and TRBJ2-2; 10 nucleotides match TRBD2. Trimming at V came to 3 bases and at J to 5 bases, leaving 6 bases not matched to a gene. Per germline, CDR1 SNHLY and CDR2 FYNNEI. The CDR3 contains 16 residues. For the CDR3, the DNA is TGTGCCAGCAGTGACGGCCTAGCGGGAGTAACCGGGGAGCTGTTTTTT. Translating it yields CASSDGLAGVTGELFF.

This clonotype turned up a few times. The chain carries TRBV3-1 and TRBJ2-7; the D is unclear. This CDR3 has 14 amino acids. Germline CDR1 reads LGHDT; CDR2 reads YNNKEL (reference sequence). V was pared by 4 bases and J by 2 bases, with 12 bases between. The CDR3 sequence is CASSPELPPYEQYF. In DNA form, the CDR3 reads TGTGCCAGCAGCCCCGAACTACCCCCCTACGAGCAGTACTTC.

The rearrangement links TRBV29-1 to TRBJ2-7; tentative D call: TRBD1 (6 bases). V dropped 4 bases and J dropped 3 bases, with 7 bases sitting between them. CDR1 is SQVTM, CDR2 ANQGSEA, per germline. The CDR3 contains 11 residues. CDR3 protein: CSVVGGYEQYF. The DNA of the CDR3 is TGCAGCGTTGTAGGGGGCTACGAGCAGTACTTC.

The chain recombines TRBV19 with TRBJ2-7; the D gene is possibly TRBD2 (6 bases). Germline V CDR1 and CDR2: LNHDA, SQIVND (reference sequence). Trimming took 5 bases from V and 7 from J, leaving 15 bases between them. The CDR3 consists of 13 residues. Here the CDR3 reads CASSLASVGEQYF. CDR3 bases: TGTGCCAGTAGTCTCGCTAGCGTAGGGGAGCAGTACTTC. Full variable domain (remainder filled in from reference TRBV19 and TRBJ2-7): DGGITQSPKYLFRKEGQNVTLSCEQNLNHDAMYWYRQDPGQGLRLIYYSQIVNDFQKGDIAEGYSVSREKKESFPLTVTSAQKNPTAFYLCASSLASVGEQYFGPGTRLTVT.

This clonotype showed up many times. The J gene is TRBJ2-5, the V gene TRBV11-2; unclear D gene. V lost 6 bases and J 0 bases, leaving 14 bases between the germline ends. The CDR3 consists of 15 residues. Germline CDR1 reads SGHAT; CDR2 reads FQNNGV. CDR3 protein: CASSLSQMYQETQYF. CDR3 in DNA: TGTGCCAGCAGTCTTTCGCAAATGTACCAAGAGACCCAGTACTTC.

The rearrangement joins TRBV5-1 to TRBJ2-2, with D maybe TRBD2 (5 bases). Germline V gene sequence: CDR1 SGHRS, CDR2 YFSETQ. V gave up 5 bases and J gave up 0 bases, with 8 bases separating them. This CDR3 spans 14 amino acids. The CDR3 DNA is TGCGCCAGCAGGGGAGAGACGAACACCGGGGAGCTGTTTTTT. This sequence encodes CASRGETNTGELFF.

This clonotype has a count of ten or more. This chain links TRBV11-2 with TRBJ2-7; D may be TRBD1 (5 bases). Trimming stripped 10 bases from V and 6 bases from J, with 10 bases between. The germline gives CDR1 SGHAT, CDR2 FQNNGV. The CDR3 has 10 amino acids. As DNA, the CDR3 is TGTGCCATTGGGGCAGCCGAGCAGTACTTC. This codes for CAIGAAEQYF.

The chain uses TRBV20-1 and TRBJ1-6; tentative D call: TRBD1 (6 bases). Germline CDR1 DFQATT, CDR2 SNEGSKA (reference sequence). CDR3 length: 13 residues. The V and J ends lost 6 bases and 10 bases respectively, with 16 bases between them. In nucleotides, the CDR3 is TGCAGTGCGTCCGGGGGGCTCGAATCACCCCTCCACTTT. This translates into CSASGGLESPLHF.

In this sample, this clonotype turned up a few times. The rearrangement links TRBV9 to TRBJ2-7, with 14 bases fitting TRBD2. J gave up 5 bases and V 4 bases, and 8 bases lay outside the gene matches. This CDR3 contains 16 residues. Looked up from germline, CDR1 is SGDLS and CDR2 is YYNGEE. The CDR3 loop reads CASSPGTSGSFDEQYF. The CDR3 DNA reads as TGTGCCAGCAGCCCCGGGACTAGCGGGAGCTTCGACGAGCAGTACTTC.

This clonotype has a count of ten or more. V gene TRBV15 combines with J gene TRBJ2-5; D gene ambiguous. The CDR3 consists of 14 residues. The V and J ends lost 4 bases and 4 bases respectively, with 13 bases between them. CDR1 and CDR2 from the germline V gene are LNHNV and YYDKDF (reference sequence). The CDR3 reads CATSTPTASETQYF. CDR3 bases: TGTGCCACCAGCACCCCGACGGCTTCAGAGACCCAGTACTTC.

This clonotype was detected ten times or more. This chain connects TRBV7-3 to TRBJ1-5; no clear D gene. V lost 1 base and J lost 6, with 7 bases in between. The germline V gene encodes CDR1 SGHTA and CDR2 FQGTGA. There are 13 residues in the CDR3. The CDR3 DNA reads TGTGCCAGCAGCTTAAAGTACGGTCAGCCCCAGCATTTT. This codes for CASSLKYGQPQHF.

The J gene is TRBJ2-5, the V gene TRBV5-1; 8 nucleotides line up with TRBD1. This CDR3 comprises 15 residues. CDR1 and CDR2 (germline): SGHRS, YFSETQ. Trimming cost V 0 bases and J 4 bases; bases outside gene matches: 5. The CDR3 reads CASSLGDRGRETQYF. DNA of the CDR3: TGCGCCAGCAGCTTGGGTGACAGGGGACGAGAGACCCAGTACTTC.

This clonotype was counted many times. The CDR3 loop is CSAPPGGQDTEAFF. The CDR3 region has the DNA TGCAGTGCTCCTCCGGGGGGGCAAGACACTGAAGCTTTCTTT. V usage is TRBV20-1 and J usage is TRBJ1-1; possibly TRBD1 for D (6 bases). Germline CDR1 DFQATT, CDR2 SNEGSKA (reference sequence). The V end lost 5 bases, the J end lost 3 bases, and 16 bases lay between the germline ends. The CDR3 is made up of 14 amino acids.

Many counts were recorded for this clonotype. The chain carries TRBV25-1 and TRBJ2-7, with TRBD2 identical over 9 bases. Germline V lookup: CDR1 MGHDK, CDR2 SYGVNS. Trimming cost V 3 bases and J 1 base; bases outside gene matches: 4. The CDR3 extends over 15 amino acids. The chain's CDR3 is CASSELAGLSYEQYF. The CDR3 DNA follows: TGTGCCAGCAGTGAGCTAGCGGGGCTTTCCTACGAGCAGTACTTC.

The genes are TRBV28 and TRBJ1-2; the match to TRBD1 covers 7 bases. Trimming at V came to 3 bases and at J to 4 bases, leaving 5 bases not matched to a gene. Germline CDR1 and CDR2: MDHEN and SYDVKM. The CDR3 extends over 14 amino acids. This CDR3 is CASSFPGTAYGYTF. CDR3 DNA: TGTGCCAGCAGTTTTCCCGGGACAGCCTATGGCTACACCTTC.

There are a few counts of this clonotype. The rearrangement links TRBV5-1 to TRBJ1-4; D gene ambiguous. V lost 4 bases, J lost 0 bases, and 7 bases lay in between. The germline CDR1 and CDR2 sequences are SGHRS and YFSETQ. The CDR3 length is 14 residues. The CDR3: CASSTGTTNEKLFF. CDR3 nucleotide sequence: TGCGCCAGCAGCACCGGGACAACTAATGAAAAACTGTTTTTT.

This clonotype was observed a few times. The CDR3 here is CSAPATANSPLHF. For the CDR3, the DNA is TGCAGTGCCCCCGCGACGGCCAATTCACCCCTCCACTTT. The rearrangement joins TRBV20-1 to TRBJ1-6; D not certain. CDR3 length: 13 residues. Trimming left V 6 bases short and J 7 bases short, with 13 bases between. Germline V gene lookup returns CDR1 DFQATT and CDR2 SNEGSKA (reference sequence).

The sample holds a few counts of this clonotype. This rearrangement joins TRBV15 to TRBJ2-7, with D perhaps assigned TRBD1 or TRBD2 (5 bases each). Germline values: CDR1 LNHNV, CDR2 YYDKDF (reference sequence). V lost 5 bases to trimming and J lost 7 bases, with 15 bases between them. This CDR3 region has 13 residues. The CDR3 loop is CATSLVRGREQYF. The CDR3 DNA sequence: TGTGCCACCAGCTTGGTGAGGGGCAGGGAGCAGTACTTC.

In its sample, this clonotype was seen a few times. This chain uses TRBV29-1 with TRBJ2-5; 7 bases fit TRBD2. This CDR3 is built from 12 residues. V shed 7 bases, J shed 5 bases, and the junction held 7 bases outside the gene matches. Germline CDR1 SQVTM, CDR2 ANQGSEA. CDR3: CSATEGGETQYF. CDR3 coding DNA: TGCAGCGCCACGGAGGGAGGGGAGACCCAGTACTTC.

The V call is TRBV7-9, the J call TRBJ2-5, with D tentatively TRBD1 (5 bases). Trimming took 4 bases from V and 4 from J, leaving 13 bases between them. In germline, CDR1 is SEHNR, CDR2 FQNEAQ (reference sequence). The CDR3 consists of 14 residues. CDR3 bases: TGTGCCAGCAGCTCCCTGAAGGGGCCAGAGACCCAGTACTTC. As protein: CASSSLKGPETQYF.

The chain uses TRBV12-3 or TRBV12-4 and TRBJ2-2, with D maybe TRBD2 (6 bases). Trimming pared 0 bases from V and 1 base from J, leaving 15 bases between. The CDR3 length is 18 residues. CDR3 nucleotides: TGTGCCAGCAGTTTAGCTTCAGGGCCCGGGGGGAACACCGGGGAGCTGTTTTTT. It encodes CASSLASGPGGNTGELFF.

V gene TRBV6-2 or TRBV6-3 combines with J gene TRBJ2-7; 9 nucleotides line up with TRBD2. This CDR3 has 15 residues. J gave up 0 bases and V 5 bases, and 5 bases lay outside the gene matches. Germline assignment: CDR1 MNHEY and CDR2 SVGEGT. CDR3 DNA sequence: TGTGCCAGCAGTACCTATAGCGGGAGCTCCTACGAGCAGTACTTC. It is translated as CASSTYSGSSYEQYF.

The chain couples TRBV29-1 to TRBJ1-1, with D perhaps matching TRBD1 (5 bases). Trimming removed 6 bases at V and 1 base at J, with 15 bases between. CDR1 SQVTM and CDR2 ANQGSEA come from the germline V gene. CDR3 length equals 14 residues. This CDR3 reads CSVGSGTPNTEAFF. CDR3 in DNA: TGCAGCGTGGGATCCGGGACTCCGAACACTGAAGCTTTCTTT.

There are many counts of this clonotype. V usage is TRBV7-3 and J usage is TRBJ2-2; 7 bases are a match to TRBD1. The CDR3 totals 17 residues. Germline CDR1 reads SGHTA; CDR2 reads FQGTGA. Losses at the gene ends were 4 bases for V and 4 bases for J; bases not matched to a gene: 12. CDR3 loop: CASSSSGGQLGTGELFF. The CDR3 region has the DNA TGTGCCAGCAGCTCCTCTGGGGGACAGTTGGGCACCGGGGAGCTGTTTTTT.